Detailed here is one T cell receptor beta chain. This entry comes from a study of T cell responses to AZD1222 COVID-19 vaccine. The J segment lost 2 bases and the V segment lost 5 bases, leaving 9 bases of the junction unmatched. This CDR3 has 17 residues. Germline CDR1 and CDR2: SGHRS and YFSETQ. The table came from immunoSEQ multiplex PCR; TCRdb's copy has only in-frame clones and leaves some out. The top ten hold around 3.6% of the sample, which has fewer than 150,000 clones, 90% seen once. The sequencing here drew on peripheral blood, taken on day 0 of AZD1222 vaccination. J is TRBJ1-6 and V is TRBV5-1, with TRBD1 matching 8 bases. This receptor was obtained from an adult in good health. The CDR3 protein is CASRPSGGLTYNSPLHF. The CDR3 coding sequence is TGCGCCAGCAGACCTTCAGGGGGCCTGACCTATAATTCACCCCTCCACTTT.